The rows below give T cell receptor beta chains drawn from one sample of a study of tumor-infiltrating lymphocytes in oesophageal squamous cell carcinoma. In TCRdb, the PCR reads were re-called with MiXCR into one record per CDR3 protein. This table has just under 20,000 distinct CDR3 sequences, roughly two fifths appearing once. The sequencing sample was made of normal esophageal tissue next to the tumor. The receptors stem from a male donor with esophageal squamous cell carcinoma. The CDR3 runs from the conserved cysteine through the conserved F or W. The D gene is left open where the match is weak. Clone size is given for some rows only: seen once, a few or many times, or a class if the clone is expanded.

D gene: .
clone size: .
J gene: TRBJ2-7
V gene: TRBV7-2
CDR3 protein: CASSSGAYEQYF
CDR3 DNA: TGTGCCAGCAGTTCCGGAGCCTACGAGCAGTACTTC

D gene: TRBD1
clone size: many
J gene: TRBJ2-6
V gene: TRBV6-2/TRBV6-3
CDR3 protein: CASSYADRAMFASGANVLTF
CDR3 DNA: TGTGCCAGCAGTTACGCGGACAGGGCAATGTTTGCTTCTGGGGCCAACGTCCTGACTTTC

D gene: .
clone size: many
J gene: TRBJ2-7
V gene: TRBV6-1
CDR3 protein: CASRPGSYEQYF
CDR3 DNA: TGTGCCAGCAGGCCAGGGTCCTACGAGCAGTACTTC

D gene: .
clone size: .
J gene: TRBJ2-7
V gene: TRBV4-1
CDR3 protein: CASSQGLSFEYEQYF
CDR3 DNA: TGCGCCAGCAGCCAAGGGCTGAGTTTCGAATACGAGCAGTACTTC

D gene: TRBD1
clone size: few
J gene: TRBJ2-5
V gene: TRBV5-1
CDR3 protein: CASSLGGQTQETQYF
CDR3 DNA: TGCGCCAGCAGCTTGGGGGGACAGACCCAAGAGACCCAGTACTTC

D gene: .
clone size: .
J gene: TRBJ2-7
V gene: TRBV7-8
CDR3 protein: CASSYGPRYEQYF
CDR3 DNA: TGTGCCAGCAGCTATGGTCCCCGCTACGAGCAGTACTTC

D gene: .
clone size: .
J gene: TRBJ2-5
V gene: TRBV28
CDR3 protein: CASHDPNTGELYF
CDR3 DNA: TGTGCCTCTCATGACCCGAACACCGGGGAGCTGTACTTC

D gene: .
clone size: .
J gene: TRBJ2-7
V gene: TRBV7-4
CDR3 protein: CASSLVFGVEQYF
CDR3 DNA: TGTGCCAGCAGCTTAGTGTTTGGGGTCGAGCAGTACTTC

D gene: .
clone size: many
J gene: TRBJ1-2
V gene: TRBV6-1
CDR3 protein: CASSEPGSNLYGYTF
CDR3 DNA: TGTGCCAGCAGTGAACCGGGATCCAACCTCTATGGCTACACCTTC

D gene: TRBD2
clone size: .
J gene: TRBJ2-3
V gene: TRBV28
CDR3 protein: CASSKTSGGTDTQYF
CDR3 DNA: TGTGCCAGCAGCAAGACTAGCGGGGGCACAGATACGCAGTATTTT

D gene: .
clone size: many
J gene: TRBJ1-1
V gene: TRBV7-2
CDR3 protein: CASSFAGVLNTEAFF
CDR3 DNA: TGTGCCAGCAGCTTTGCAGGGGTTTTGAACACTGAAGCTTTCTTT

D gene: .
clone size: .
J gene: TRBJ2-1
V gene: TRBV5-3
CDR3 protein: CASSLSSAPTYNEQFF
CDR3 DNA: TGTGCCAGCAGCTTGTCCTCTGCCCCAACCTACAATGAGCAGTTCTTC

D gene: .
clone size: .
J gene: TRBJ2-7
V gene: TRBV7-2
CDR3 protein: CASSYGRDYEQYF
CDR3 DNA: TGTGCCAGCAGCTACGGGAGAGACTACGAGCAGTACTTC

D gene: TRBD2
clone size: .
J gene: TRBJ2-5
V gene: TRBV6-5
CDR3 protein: CASSRPSGRANEQYF
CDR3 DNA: TGTGCCAGCAGTCGCCCTAGCGGGAGGGCCAATGAGCAGTACTTC

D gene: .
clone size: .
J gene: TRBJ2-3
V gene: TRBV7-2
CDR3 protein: CASSSQPFRTQYF
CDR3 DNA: TGTGCCAGCAGCTCCCAACCCTTCCGGACGCAGTATTTT

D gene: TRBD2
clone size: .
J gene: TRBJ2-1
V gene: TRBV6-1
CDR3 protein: CAIGRGSSYNEQFF
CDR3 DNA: TGTGCCATAGGGCGGGGGAGCTCCTACAATGAGCAGTTCTTC

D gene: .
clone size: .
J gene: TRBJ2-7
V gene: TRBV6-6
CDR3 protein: CASSPVHNSPLHF
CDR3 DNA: TGTGCCAGCAGTCCAGTGCATAATTCACCCCTCCACTTC

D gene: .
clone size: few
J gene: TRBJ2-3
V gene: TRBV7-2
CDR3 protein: CASSFYVSSLSTDTQYF
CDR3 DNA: TGTGCCAGCAGCTTTTACGTCAGCTCTCTCAGCACAGATACGCAGTATTTT

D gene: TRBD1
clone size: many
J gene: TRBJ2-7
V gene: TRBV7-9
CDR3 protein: CASSLYQGAYEQYF
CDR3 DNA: TGTGCCAGCAGCTTATATCAGGGGGCTTACGAGCAGTACTTC

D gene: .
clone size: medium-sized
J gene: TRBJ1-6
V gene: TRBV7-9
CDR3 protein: CASSLTDYNSPLHF
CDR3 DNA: TGTGCCAGCAGCTTGACAGATTATAATTCACCCCTCCACTTT

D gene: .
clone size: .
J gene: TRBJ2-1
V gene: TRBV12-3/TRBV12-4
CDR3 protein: CASSLGSYNEQFF
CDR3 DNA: TGTGCCAGCAGTTTGGGTTCCTACAATGAGCAGTTCTTC

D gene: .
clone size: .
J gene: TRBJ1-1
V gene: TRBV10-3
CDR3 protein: CAITRAGNTEAFF
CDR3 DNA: TGTGCCATCACCCGGGCGGGGAACACTGAAGCTTTCTTT

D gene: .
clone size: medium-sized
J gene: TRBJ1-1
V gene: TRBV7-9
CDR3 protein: CASSLSEAFF
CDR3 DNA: TGTGCCAGCAGTTTGTCTGAAGCTTTCTTT

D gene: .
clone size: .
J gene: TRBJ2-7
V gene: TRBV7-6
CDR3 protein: CASSRLDSPSYEQYF
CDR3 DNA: TGTGCCAGCAGCCGACTAGATTCTCCCTCCTACGAGCAGTACTTC

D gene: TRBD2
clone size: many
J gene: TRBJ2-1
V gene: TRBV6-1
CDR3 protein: CASSFSGTSGDEQFF
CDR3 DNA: TGTGCCAGCAGTTTCTCAGGGACTAGCGGGGATGAGCAGTTCTTC

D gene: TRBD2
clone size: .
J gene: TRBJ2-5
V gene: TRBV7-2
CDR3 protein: CASSLGLAGTQETQYF
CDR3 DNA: TGTGCCAGCAGCTTAGGTCTAGCGGGAACTCAAGAGACCCAGTACTTC

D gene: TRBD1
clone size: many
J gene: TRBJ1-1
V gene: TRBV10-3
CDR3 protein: CAIRTQGGGNTEAFF
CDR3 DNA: TGTGCCATCAGAACACAGGGGGGGGGGAACACTGAAGCTTTCTTT

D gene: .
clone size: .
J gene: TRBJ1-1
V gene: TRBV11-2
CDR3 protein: CTSSFVNTEAFF
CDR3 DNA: TGTACCAGCAGCTTTGTGAACACTGAAGCTTTCTTT

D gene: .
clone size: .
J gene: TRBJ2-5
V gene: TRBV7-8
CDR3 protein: CASSPTTTGDETQYF
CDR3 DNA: TGTGCCAGCAGCCCAACCACGACAGGCGACGAGACCCAGTACTTC

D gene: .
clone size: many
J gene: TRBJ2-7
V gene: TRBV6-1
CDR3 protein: CASSPTRSGLNNYEQYF
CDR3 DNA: TGTGCCAGCAGCCCCACCAGGTCGGGGCTTAACAACTACGAGCAGTACTTC

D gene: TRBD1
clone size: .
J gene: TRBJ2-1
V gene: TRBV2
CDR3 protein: CAGRDRSPIYNEQFF
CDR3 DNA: TGTGCCGGACGGGACAGGTCCCCCATCTACAATGAGCAGTTCTTC

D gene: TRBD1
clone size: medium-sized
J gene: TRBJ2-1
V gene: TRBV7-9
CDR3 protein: CASLWTGPYNEQFF
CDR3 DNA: TGTGCCAGCCTTTGGACAGGGCCTTACAATGAGCAGTTCTTC

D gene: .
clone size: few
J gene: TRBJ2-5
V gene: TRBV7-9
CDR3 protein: CASSFYRDKETQYF
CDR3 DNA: TGTGCCAGCAGCTTCTACCGGGATAAAGAGACCCAGTACTTC

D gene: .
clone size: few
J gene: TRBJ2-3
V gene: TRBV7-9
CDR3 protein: CASSFGGNTDTQYF
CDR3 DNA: TGTGCCAGCAGCTTCGGCGGGAACACAGATACGCAGTATTTT

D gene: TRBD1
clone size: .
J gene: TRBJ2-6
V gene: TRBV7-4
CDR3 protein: CASRLPGQGDSGANVLTF
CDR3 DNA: TGTGCCAGCAGGTTGCCGGGACAGGGGGACTCTGGGGCCAACGTCCTGACTTTC

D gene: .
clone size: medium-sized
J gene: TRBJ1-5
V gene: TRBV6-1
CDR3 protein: CASRQVSNQPQHF
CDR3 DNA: TGTGCCAGCAGACAGGTTAGCAATCAGCCCCAGCATTTT

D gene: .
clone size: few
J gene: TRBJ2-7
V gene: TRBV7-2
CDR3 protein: CASSSPIRGMVSYEQYF
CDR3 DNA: TGTGCCAGCAGCTCCCCGATTCGGGGTATGGTCTCCTACGAGCAGTACTTC

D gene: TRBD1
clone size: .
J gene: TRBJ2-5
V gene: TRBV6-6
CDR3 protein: CASSYAGTGRGETQYF
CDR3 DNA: TGTGCCAGCAGTTACGCTGGGACAGGGAGGGGAGAGACCCAGTACTTC

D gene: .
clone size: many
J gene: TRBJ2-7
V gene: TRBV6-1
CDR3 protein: CASSLTELKQYF
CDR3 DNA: TGTGCCAGCAGTCTGACCGAGCTAAAGCAGTACTTC

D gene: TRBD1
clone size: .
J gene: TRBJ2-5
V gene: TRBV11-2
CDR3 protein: CASSHGQGAGETQYF
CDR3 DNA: TGTGCCAGCAGCCACGGACAGGGGGCGGGAGAGACCCAGTACTTC

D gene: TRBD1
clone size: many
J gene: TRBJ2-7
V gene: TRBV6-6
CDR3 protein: CASSYSLDRTYEQYF
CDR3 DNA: TGTGCCAGCAGTTACTCTCTGGACAGGACCTACGAGCAGTACTTC

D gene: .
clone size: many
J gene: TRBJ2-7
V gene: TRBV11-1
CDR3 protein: CASSRARGSYEQYF
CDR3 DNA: TGTGCCAGCAGCCGGGCCAGGGGTTCCTACGAGCAGTACTTC

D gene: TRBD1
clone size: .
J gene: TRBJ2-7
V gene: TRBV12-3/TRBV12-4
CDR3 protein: CASRAGTGEDEQYF
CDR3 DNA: TGTGCCAGCAGAGCCGGGACAGGGGAGGACGAGCAGTACTTC

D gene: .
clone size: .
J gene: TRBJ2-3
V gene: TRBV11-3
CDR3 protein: CASSLDGAGSTDTQYF
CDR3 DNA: TGTGCCAGCAGCTTAGATGGGGCAGGTAGCACAGATACGCAGTATTTT

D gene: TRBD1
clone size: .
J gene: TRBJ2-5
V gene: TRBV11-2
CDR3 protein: CASSKRDREVQETQYF
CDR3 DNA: TGTGCCAGCAGCAAAAGGGACAGGGAGGTACAAGAGACCCAGTACTTC

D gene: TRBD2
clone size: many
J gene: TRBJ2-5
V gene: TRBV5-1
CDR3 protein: CASSLPTSGSIKTQYF
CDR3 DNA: TGCGCCAGCAGCTTGCCTACTAGCGGGAGTATAAAGACCCAGTACTTC

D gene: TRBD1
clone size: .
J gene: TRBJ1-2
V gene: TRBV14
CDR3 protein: CASSQTGGFYGYTF
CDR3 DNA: TGTGCCAGCAGCCAGACAGGGGGCTTCTATGGCTACACCTTC

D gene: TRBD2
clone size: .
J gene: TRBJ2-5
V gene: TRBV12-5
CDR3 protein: CASAKLAGGLIF
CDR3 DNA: TGTGCTAGTGCCAAACTAGCGGGAGGATTAATCTTC

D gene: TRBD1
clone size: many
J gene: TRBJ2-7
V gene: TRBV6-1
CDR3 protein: CASTPQGVVAQYF
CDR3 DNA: TGTGCCAGCACCCCGCAGGGGGTTGTTGCGCAGTACTTC

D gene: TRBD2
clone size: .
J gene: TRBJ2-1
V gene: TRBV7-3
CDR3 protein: CASSLVLAGVMDEQFF
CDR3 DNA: TGTGCCAGCAGCTTAGTACTAGCGGGAGTTATGGATGAGCAGTTCTTC

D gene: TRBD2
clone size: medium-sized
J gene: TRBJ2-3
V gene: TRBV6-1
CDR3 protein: CASITRGGYTDTQYF
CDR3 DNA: TGTGCCAGCATCACGCGGGGGGGGTACACAGATACGCAGTATTTT

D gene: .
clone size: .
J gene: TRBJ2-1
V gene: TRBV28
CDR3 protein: CASSPLRDEQFF
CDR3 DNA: TGTGCCAGCAGTCCCCTTCGGGATGAGCAGTTCTTC

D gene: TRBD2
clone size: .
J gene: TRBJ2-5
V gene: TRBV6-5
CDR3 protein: CASTTPGGRLQETQYF
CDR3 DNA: TGTGCCAGCACTACACCGGGGGGGCGACTTCAAGAGACCCAGTACTTC

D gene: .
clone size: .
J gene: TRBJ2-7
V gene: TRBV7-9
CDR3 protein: CASSLASGPEQYF
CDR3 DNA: TGTGCCAGCAGCTTAGCTTCAGGTCCCGAGCAGTACTTC

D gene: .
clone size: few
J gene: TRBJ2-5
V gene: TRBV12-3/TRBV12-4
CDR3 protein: CASRPTTQPKQYF
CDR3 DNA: TGTGCCAGCAGACCCACGACACAACCCAAGCAGTACTTC

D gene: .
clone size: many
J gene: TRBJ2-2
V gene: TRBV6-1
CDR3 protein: CASSSPVTGELFF
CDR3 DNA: TGTGCCAGCAGTTCACCGGTCACCGGGGAGCTGTTTTTT

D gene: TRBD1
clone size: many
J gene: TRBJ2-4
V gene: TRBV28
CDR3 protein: CASSSQMGQKNIQYF
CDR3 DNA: TGTGCCAGCAGCTCCCAGATGGGACAGAAAAACATTCAGTACTTC

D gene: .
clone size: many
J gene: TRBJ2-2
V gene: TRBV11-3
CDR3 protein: CASSRDANTGELFF
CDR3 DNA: TGTGCCAGCAGCCGGGACGCGAACACCGGGGAGCTGTTTTTT

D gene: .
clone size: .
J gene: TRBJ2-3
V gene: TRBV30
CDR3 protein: CAWSPGSTDTQYF
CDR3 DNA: TGTGCCTGGAGTCCAGGGAGCACAGATACGCAGTATTTT

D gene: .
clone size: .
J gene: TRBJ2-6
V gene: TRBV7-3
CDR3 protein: CASSLGSLSSRDPVLRF
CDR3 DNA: .